This T cell receptor (beta chain) was recorded in a study of T cells in Graves' hyperthyroidism and ophthalmopathy. Points from the study as a whole: Using 13 V-J features, a model discriminated ophthalmopathy from stable hyperthyroidism.

This clonotype was picked up many times. The antigen is undetermined. Patients were aged 18 to 65, had disease duration under 2 months, and had newly diagnosed hyperthyroidism. The study left out patients who had uncontrolled infection, other autoimmune disease, pregnancy or lactation. The CDR3 loop spans 14 amino acids. Germline V gene sequence: CDR1 MNHNS, CDR2 SASEGT. The germline V and J ends were trimmed by 0 bases and 0 bases, with 3 bases remaining between them. TCR beta CDR3 regions were amplified from RNA. First-round RT-PCR of the TCR CDR3 relied on the HTBI primer set. Each CDR3 protein gets one entry after TCRdb re-called the multiplex PCR reads with MiXCR. The sample lists approximately 400,000 distinct CDR3 sequences, roughly 14% seen once, with 28% in the top ten.

This chain joins TRBV6-1 and TRBJ2-1; the D is unclear. The material sequenced was blood. The sequence came from a woman between 18 and 29 years old with Graves' hyperthyroidism that later progressed to Graves' ophthalmopathy. The CDR3 reads CASSEAGSYNEQFF. CDR3 nucleotide sequence: TGTGCCAGCAGTGAAGCGGGCTCCTACAATGAGCAGTTCTTC.